A single sample gave rise to the 18 T cell receptor beta chains below, sequenced in a study of PD-1 blockade in classical Hodgkin lymphoma. Described time point: cycle 4 day 1 (C4D1), after more than five weeks of nivolumab. There was relapse after autologous stem cell transplantation in every patient, and there was variation in brentuximab vedotin exposure. Some clones are missing from TCRdb's copy, which holds only in-frame ones; the method was immunoSEQ multiplex PCR. Altogether under 45,000 clones are present, approximately 70% being singletons, with the ten largest covering approximately 2.4%. The source was peripheral blood mononuclear cells (PBMCs), collected before the fourth cycle of nivolumab. The receptors here all came from a human donor with classical Hodgkin lymphoma.

The CDR3 protein is CASSSRTSFRRALEQYF. For the CDR3, the DNA is TGTGCCAGCTCATCCAGGACTAGCTTTAGGCGGGCCCTCGAGCAGTACTTC. The genes are TRBV18 and TRBJ2-7; 8 bases are a match to TRBD2. Trimming cost V 5 bases and J 6 bases; bases outside gene matches: 18. There are 17 residues in the CDR3. Germline CDR1 is KGHSH and CDR2 is LQKENI.

This rearrangement joins TRBV2 to TRBJ2-7; D is perhaps TRBD1 (5 bases). The germline gives CDR1 SNHLY, CDR2 FYNNEI. This CDR3 region has 14 residues. V was clipped by 5 bases and J by 7 bases, with 18 bases between them. The CDR3 region has the DNA TGTGCCAGCAGTTCTTCCGACGGCAGGGTTGAGCAGTACTTC. This codes for CASSSSDGRVEQYF.

The chain uses TRBV29-1 and TRBJ2-2; perhaps TRBD2 as D (6 bases). V lost 4 bases and J lost 5, with 8 bases in between. The CDR3 consists of 12 residues. Germline V gene sequence: CDR1 SQVTM, CDR2 ANQGSEA. The CDR3 nucleotides are TGCAGCGTTGGGGGGGAGACCGGGGAGCTGTTTTTT. Amino acid sequence: CSVGGETGELFF.

V and J are TRBV30 and TRBJ2-7; D remains ambiguous. The germline CDR1 and CDR2 sequences are GTSNPN and SVGIG (reference sequence). V lost 3 bases, J lost 5 bases, and 23 bases lay in between. CDR3 size: 16 residues. The chain's CDR3 is CAWRLSGLGVDDEQYF. Here the CDR3 DNA reads TGTGCCTGGAGGCTGTCTGGGCTCGGCGTGGATGACGAGCAGTACTTC.

In this sample, this clone turned up a few times. V and J are TRBV6-6 and TRBJ2-3; tentatively, D is TRBD2 (6 bases). Trimming stripped 2 bases from V and 2 bases from J, with 11 bases between. The CDR3 runs to 15 residues. CDR1 is MNHNY, CDR2 SVGAGI, per germline (reference sequence). This chain's CDR3 is CASSYGGLPTDTQYF. CDR3 nucleotides: TGTGCCAGCAGTTACGGAGGGCTTCCCACAGATACGCAGTATTTT.

The chain couples TRBV27 to TRBJ2-3; 11 bases agree with TRBD2. The CDR3 has 17 amino acids. After removal of 8 bases from V and 0 bases from J, the junction contained 10 bases not matched to a gene. Germline CDR1 reads MNHEY; CDR2 reads SMNVEV (reference sequence). CDR3 loop: CASSGLAVTPSTDTQYF. CDR3 nucleotides: TGTGCCAGCTCGGGACTAGCGGTTACCCCTAGCACAGATACGCAGTATTTT.

The table lists this clone with many counts. Here the CDR3 reads CASSLDSVGTEAFF. Written as DNA, the CDR3 is TGTGCCAGCAGCTTAGATTCGGTTGGCACTGAAGCTTTCTTT. The chain links TRBV11-2 to TRBJ1-1, with D hard to call. The germline V gene encodes CDR1 SGHAT and CDR2 FQNNGV. The CDR3 sequence is 14 residues long. V was pared by 0 bases and J by 4 bases, with 9 bases between.

The V call is TRBV6-6, the J call TRBJ2-2, with no clear D. V lost 0 bases and J 6 bases, leaving 8 bases between the germline ends. Germline CDR1 reads MNHNY; CDR2 reads SVGAGI (reference sequence). The CDR3 sequence is 14 residues long. CDR3 residues: CASSYSSSAGELFF. CDR3 DNA sequence: TGTGCCAGCAGTTACTCGTCTTCCGCCGGGGAGCTGTTTTTT.

The J gene is TRBJ1-1, the V gene TRBV19; 7 nucleotides align to TRBD1. Germline CDR1 is LNHDA and CDR2 is SQIVND (reference sequence). The V segment lost 6 bases and the J segment 7 bases; nucleotides outside the gene matches: 11. The CDR3 has 14 amino acids. CDR3 sequence reads: CASSLGTASYEAFF. The CDR3 nucleotides are TGTGCCAGTAGCTTAGGGACAGCATCTTATGAAGCTTTCTTT.

J is TRBJ2-7 and V is TRBV19; 10 bases fit TRBD1. The CDR3 length is 14 residues. V was pared by 7 bases and J by 5 bases, with 8 bases of the junction left unmatched. CDR1 and CDR2 from the germline V gene are LNHDA and SQIVND (reference sequence). CDR3 amino acids: CASTLGTGVHEQYF. CDR3 in DNA: TGTGCCAGTACCCTTGGGACAGGGGTACACGAGCAGTACTTC. The entire variable domain, with the rest obtained from reference TRBV19 and TRBJ2-7, is as follows: DGGITQSPKYLFRKEGQNVTLSCEQNLNHDAMYWYRQDPGQGLRLIYYSQIVNDFQKGDIAEGYSVSREKKESFPLTVTSAQKNPTAFYLCASTLGTGVHEQYFGPGTRLTVT.

This chain links TRBV14 with TRBJ1-4, with no clear D. V dropped 3 bases and J dropped 8 bases, with 10 bases sitting between them. The CDR3 is 13 amino acids. The V gene's germline CDR1 is SGHDN and CDR2 FVKESK. The CDR3: CASSQSLKEKLFF. DNA for the CDR3: TGTGCCAGCAGCCAGTCCCTAAAGGAAAAACTGTTTTTT.

As concerns this clone: Other DNA sequences from this sample encode an identical CDR3 as well. The chain couples TRBV5-6 to TRBJ2-5; maybe TRBD2 (7 bases). The CDR3 sequence is 16 residues long. Trimming pared 2 bases from V and 0 bases from J, leaving 14 bases between. Germline loops: CDR1 SGHDT, CDR2 YYEEEE. The CDR3 loop is CASSFRGEGYQETQYF. The CDR3 DNA reads TGTGCCAGCAGCTTTAGGGGGGAGGGGTACCAAGAGACCCAGTACTTC.

The CDR3 bases are TGTGCCAGCAGCGAGAAACAGGGGGCTTATAGTCCCCAGCATTTT. This gives the protein CASSEKQGAYSPQHF. The V and J genes are TRBV6-6 and TRBJ1-5; 9 bases are a match to TRBD1. The junction had 13 bases not matched to a gene; V was cut back by 6 bases and J by 10 bases. The CDR3 is made up of 15 amino acids. CDR1 and CDR2 (germline): MNHNY, SVGAGI (reference sequence).

The chain recombines TRBV27 with TRBJ2-2, with 10 bases fitting TRBD2. V was clipped by 7 bases and J by 1 base; unmatched bases: 9. This CDR3 spans 17 amino acids. From germline, CDR1 is MNHEY and CDR2 SMNVEV (reference sequence). The CDR3 nucleotides read TGTGCCAGCACTACCCTAGCGGGGGCCGTGAACACCGGGGAGCTGTTTTTT. Amino acid sequence: CASTTLAGAVNTGELFF.

V is TRBV15 and J is TRBJ2-7; a weak D match, TRBD1 (5 bases). Trimming cost V 0 bases and J 7 bases, with 7 bases left between them. CDR1 and CDR2 (germline): LNHNV, YYDKDF (reference sequence). There are 12 residues in the CDR3. CDR3 sequence reads: CATSRDQGEQYF. CDR3 nucleotide sequence: TGTGCCACCAGCAGAGATCAGGGAGAGCAGTACTTC.

This clone was counted only a few times. The chain joins TRBV30 to TRBJ1-1; no definite D call. V was pared by 5 bases and J by 1 base, with 5 bases between. This CDR3 comprises 11 residues. Looked up from germline, CDR1 is GTSNPN and CDR2 is SVGIG (reference sequence). The CDR3 reads CAWVKNTEAFF. In DNA form, the CDR3 reads TGTGCCTGGGTGAAGAACACTGAAGCTTTCTTT. Looking up the rest from reference TRBV30 and TRBJ1-1 gives the full variable domain: SQTIHQWPATLVQPVGSPLSLECTVEGTSNPNLYWYRQAAGRGLQLLFYSVGIGQISSEVPQNLSASRPQDRQFILSSKKLLLSDSGFYLCAWVKNTEAFFGQGTRLTVV.

This chain uses TRBV19 with TRBJ1-2; weak D call: TRBD1 (6 bases). From germline, CDR1 is LNHDA and CDR2 SQIVND (reference sequence). The CDR3 loop spans 15 amino acids. V lost 6 bases to trimming and J lost 8 bases, with 22 bases between them. The CDR3 nucleotides are TGTGCCAGTAGCTCGACAGGTGCGGAAAGAGGAGGCTACACCTTC. Translating gives CASSSTGAERGGYTF.

In its sample, this clone was seen a few times. This chain connects TRBV7-3 to TRBJ2-5; D remains unclear. V gave up 5 bases and J gave up 2 bases, with 15 bases separating them. The germline gives CDR1 SGHTA, CDR2 FQGTGA. The CDR3 spans 15 residues. Here the CDR3 reads CASSHGLGTQETQYF. The DNA of the CDR3 is TGTGCCAGCAGCCACGGTTTAGGAACTCAAGAGACCCAGTACTTC.